This is a list of T cell receptor beta chains from one sample in a study of CD8 T cells in Susac syndrome. From the immunoSEQ multiplex PCR reads, TCRdb called clonotypes with MiXCR, one entry per CDR3 protein. The sample carries about 140,000 distinct CDR3 sequences, 90% to 95% recorded once. The sequenced sample was CD8+ T cells from PBMCs. These receptors all come from a human donor in good health. Each CDR3 is given with its conserved first and last residue. D genes are given only for firm matches. The listing skips clone size in some rows; elsewhere it reads once, few, many or a size class.

J,size,D,V,DNA,CDR3
TRBJ2-7,-,-,TRBV13,TGTGCCAGCAGCACGGCAGGGTCCTACGAGCAGTACTTC,CASSTAGSYEQYF
TRBJ2-1,-,TRBD2,TRBV7-9,TGTGCCAGCAGCTTAGCGCCCACTAGCGCGGGTGAGCAGTTCTTC,CASSLAPTSAGEQFF
TRBJ1-5,-,-,TRBV28,TGTGCCAGCAGTTTAGGACGGGCGGAACAGCCCCAGCATTTT,CASSLGRAEQPQHF
TRBJ1-5,-,-,TRBV20-1,TGCAGTGCTAGAGAACCGGGACATAGCAATCAGCCCCAGCATTTT,CSAREPGHSNQPQHF
TRBJ2-3,once,-,TRBV28,TGTGCCAGCAGTTTAAGACTAGGGCCAGATACGCAGTATTTT,CASSLRLGPDTQYF
TRBJ2-1,-,TRBD1,TRBV7-9,TGTGCCAGCAGAGAGTTCACAGGGGGCTACAATGAGCAGTTCTTC,CASREFTGGYNEQFF
TRBJ2-1,-,TRBD2,TRBV25-1,TGTGCCAGCAGTTGGACGGGAGGGCCGATGTTTGAGCAGTTCTTC,CASSWTGGPMFEQFF
TRBJ2-7,-,TRBD1,TRBV20-1,TGCAGTGCTATACTACTATCCCGGGACAGTATCTACGAGCAGTACTTC,CSAILLSRDSIYEQYF
TRBJ1-2,-,-,TRBV15,TGTGCCACCAGCAGATCAAAACAGGATTACGTCTATGGCTACACCTTC,CATSRSKQDYVYGYTF
TRBJ2-1,-,TRBD2,TRBV6-2/TRBV6-3,TGTGCCAGCAGTACGGAATGGGTTGGGAGGGATTACAATGAGCAGTTCTTC,CASSTEWVGRDYNEQFF
TRBJ1-5,-,-,TRBV30,TGTGCCTGGAGTGTACCCCCGTATAGCAATCAGCCCCAGCATTTT,CAWSVPPYSNQPQHF
TRBJ1-2,-,TRBD1,TRBV27,TGTGCCAGCCGACAGGGGCCCTATGGCTACACCTTC,CASRQGPYGYTF
TRBJ2-3,-,-,TRBV27,TGTGCCAGCAGTGTGACAGATACGCAGTATTTT,CASSVTDTQYF
TRBJ2-7,-,-,TRBV9,TGTGCCAGCAGTTCCGGTGGGGTGGAAGTCTACGAGCAGTACTTC,CASSSGGVEVYEQYF